The sequence of this TCR beta chain was determined in a study of OX40 agonist ivuxolimab in advanced cancers. Across the study: Hepatocellular carcinoma, melanoma, renal cell or head and neck cancer affected the dose-escalation patients. Subjects had a mean age of about 61 years, with a range of 23 to 79; roughly 83% were male.

This table comes from immunoSEQ multiplex PCR, and its TCRdb copy is limited to in-frame clones, with some not included. The table records some 42,000 clones, about 81% of them present only once. Blood samples were obtained at baseline, cycle 4 day 1, and cycle 7 day 1. CDR1 is SGHNT, CDR2 YYREEE, per germline (reference sequence). CDR3 length: 15 residues. The V segment lost 4 bases and the J segment 6 bases; nucleotides outside the gene matches: 13. Study-wide results and limits: CD4+ T cells averaged fewer expanded clones than CD8+ T cells.

Points on this clone: Its antigen is unknown.

The clonotype was recovered from an adult with an advanced solid tumor such as melanoma, head and neck, liver or kidney cancer. V and J are TRBV5-4 and TRBJ2-7; 7 positions agree with TRBD2. Sequencing was performed on CD4+ or CD8+ T cells sorted from blood, taken in a trial of the OX40 agonist ivuxolimab. The CDR3 loop reads CASSLDMREWSEQYF. The CDR3 nucleotides read TGTGCCAGCAGCCTTGATATGCGGGAGTGGAGCGAGCAGTACTTC.